A single sample gave rise to the 13 T cell receptor beta chains below, sequenced in a study of blood T cells in healthy people across ages. The second PCR ran about 7 to 12 cycles with a sample-barcoded 5' primer and J-beta primers. TCRdb called the 5' RACE reads again in MiXCR, with one record for every CDR3 protein. The sample records 800,000 or so distinct CDR3 sequences, approximately 25% being singletons. The same data also contributed to another study, on T cells of mothers and their children.

Specimen: blood. These receptors all stem from a boy between 10 and 17 years old in good health.

The CDR3 region has the DNA TGCGCCAGCAGCTTGACCGCCACAGGCTCAGGAGAAGGTGACTATGGCTACACCTTC. Translation: CASSLTATGSGEGDYGYTF. The chain uses TRBV5-1 and TRBJ1-2, with D possibly being TRBD1 (5 bases). This CDR3 region has 19 residues. Germline V gene sequence: CDR1 SGHRS, CDR2 YFSETQ. Trimming left V 1 base short and J 3 bases short, with 25 bases between.

The J gene is TRBJ2-1, the V gene TRBV5-1, with D possibly being TRBD1 (6 bases). CDR3 size: 15 residues. Trimming left V 3 bases short and J 1 base short, with 11 bases between. CDR1 SGHRS and CDR2 YFSETQ come from the germline V gene. The CDR3 loop is CASSSAQGSYNEQFF. CDR3 DNA: TGCGCCAGCAGCTCGGCACAGGGATCCTACAATGAGCAGTTCTTC.

This clonotype was picked up a small number of times. The chain links TRBV27 to TRBJ2-1; TRBD2 matches at 9 bases. The CDR3 spans 17 residues. The germline gives CDR1 MNHEY, CDR2 SMNVEV (reference sequence). The V gene end was trimmed by 2 bases and the J gene end by 2 bases; junction bases not matched to a gene: 7. Written as DNA, the CDR3 is TGTGCCAGCAGTTTAGGGGGACCTAGCGGGACCTACAATGAGCAGTTCTTC. Translating it yields CASSLGGPSGTYNEQFF.

The V gene is TRBV18, the J gene TRBJ2-7; TRBD2 agrees at 11 bases. Germline-derived CDR1 and CDR2 are KGHSH and LQKENI. V trimming: 5 bases; J trimming: 3 bases; junction bases outside the gene matches: 6. CDR3 length equals 15 residues. The DNA of the CDR3 is TGTGCCAGCTCAAATATGGGACTAGCGGACTACGAGCAGTACTTC. It translates to CASSNMGLADYEQYF.

The table lists this clonotype with a few counts. The V and J genes are TRBV5-1 and TRBJ2-2; no clear D gene. Germline V gives CDR1 SGHRS, CDR2 YFSETQ. The CDR3 runs to 14 residues. Trimming took off 0 bases at V and 6 bases at J, with 9 bases between the two ends. The CDR3 sequence: CASSLVAGAGELFF. DNA of the CDR3: TGCGCCAGCAGCTTGGTCGCTGGTGCCGGGGAGCTGTTTTTT.

This rearrangement joins TRBV20-1 to TRBJ2-7, with TRBD2 identical over 10 bases. The J segment lost 1 base and the V segment lost 0 bases, leaving 9 bases of the junction unmatched. The CDR3 is 17 amino acids. Germline values: CDR1 DFQATT, CDR2 SNEGSKA (reference sequence). CDR3 sequence (DNA): TGCAGTGCTAGAGATTATAGCTCTAGCGGGAGTTCCTACGAGCAGTACTTC. It codes for CSARDYSSSGSSYEQYF.

This clonotype was observed a handful of times. The V and J genes are TRBV14 and TRBJ2-5; perhaps TRBD1 as D (6 bases). Germline V CDR1 and CDR2: SGHDN, FVKESK. V lost 1 base, J lost 5 bases, and 14 bases lay in between. This CDR3 has 15 amino acids. CDR3 region: CASSQVGARTETQYF. The CDR3 coding sequence is TGTGCCAGCAGCCAAGTGGGGGCGAGGACGGAGACCCAGTACTTC.

The table lists this clonotype with a few counts. The chain employs TRBV12-3 or TRBV12-4 and TRBJ1-6, with D possibly being TRBD1 (5 bases). CDR3 length equals 15 residues. V lost 6 bases and J lost 8, with 17 bases in between. The CDR3 reads CASRPSDTLYSPLHF. The CDR3 nucleotides read TGTGCCAGCAGACCATCGGACACCCTTTATTCACCCCTCCACTTT.

The CDR3 sequence is CASSPISREDYEQYF. The CDR3 DNA reads as TGTGCCAGCAGTCCAATTTCCCGGGAGGACTACGAGCAGTACTTC. This chain joins TRBV21-1 and TRBJ2-7; the table's D call TRBD1 went unverified against the DNA. TRBV21-1 is deemed a pseudogene. The CDR3 sequence is 15 residues long.

The chain carries TRBV3-1 and TRBJ1-1; a weak D match, TRBD1 (6 bases). Trimming took 5 bases from V and 10 from J, leaving 14 bases between them. The CDR3 runs to 12 residues. The germline V gene has CDR1 LGHDT and CDR2 YNNKEL (reference sequence). This CDR3 reads CASSKGGRGAFF. In DNA, the CDR3 is TGTGCCAGCAGCAAAGGGGGGAGAGGAGCTTTCTTT.

V and J are TRBV12-3 or TRBV12-4 and TRBJ1-2; TRBD1 agrees at 9 bases. J gave up 6 bases and V 3 bases, and 8 bases lay outside the gene matches. This CDR3 has 15 residues. The CDR3 here is CASSFRDREVDGYTF. CDR3 nucleotides: TGTGCCAGCAGTTTCAGGGACAGGGAGGTTGATGGCTACACCTTC.

The V and J genes are TRBV7-9 and TRBJ2-3, with 7 positions matching TRBD2. Trimming cost V 2 bases and J 2 bases; bases outside gene matches: 13. CDR3 length: 18 amino acids. The V gene's germline CDR1 is SEHNR and CDR2 FQNEAQ (reference sequence). CDR3 sequence reads: CASSLLMPTSDNTDTQYF. CDR3 DNA: TGTGCCAGCAGCTTATTAATGCCTACTAGCGATAACACAGATACGCAGTATTTT.

The chain has TRBV20-1 and TRBJ1-2; 10 bases are a match to TRBD1. The CDR3 length is 14 residues. Germline trimming cut 5 bases from V and 8 bases from J; bases unmatched to any gene: 11. The germline CDR1 and CDR2 sequences are DFQATT and SNEGSKA (reference sequence). For the CDR3, the DNA is TGCAGTGCTCCCTCGACAGGGGGCTCTTGGGGCTACACCTTC. It specifies CSAPSTGGSWGYTF.